The present T cell receptor (beta chain) was sequenced within a study of spatial heterogeneity in lung cancer. Described time point: blood at routine non-recurrence follow-up after resection. The sequenced material consisted of unsorted whole RNA from tumor, nontumor lung or frozen PBMC. The germline CDR1 and CDR2 sequences are SGHVS and FQNEAQ. With V trimmed by 1 base and J by 12 bases, 14 bases remained unmatched. This CDR3 has 16 amino acids. Using its own MiXCR run on the 5' RACE reads, TCRdb lists one record per CDR3 protein. The sample consists of about 120,000 distinct CDR3 sequences, over 9% of them appearing once.

This sequence joins TRBV7-8 and TRBJ2-3, with 9 bases identical to TRBD2. The sequence came from a male donor with early-stage non-small cell lung cancer. The starting material was PBMCs, obtained at follow-up. The CDR3 spells CASSLDSLAGSTRQYF. CDR3 coding DNA: TGTGCCAGCAGCTTAGACAGTCTAGCGGGGAGTACCAGACAGTATTTT.